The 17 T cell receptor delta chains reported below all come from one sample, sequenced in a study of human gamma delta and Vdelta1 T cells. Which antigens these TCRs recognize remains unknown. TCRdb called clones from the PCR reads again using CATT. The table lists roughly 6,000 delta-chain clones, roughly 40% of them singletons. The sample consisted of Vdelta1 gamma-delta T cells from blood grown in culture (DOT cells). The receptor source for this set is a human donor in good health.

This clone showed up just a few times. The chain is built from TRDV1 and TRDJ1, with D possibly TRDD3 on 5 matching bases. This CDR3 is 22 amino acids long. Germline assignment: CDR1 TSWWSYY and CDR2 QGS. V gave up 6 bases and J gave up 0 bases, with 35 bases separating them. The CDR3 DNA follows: TGTGCTCTTGGCCCCCCCGGGGCCCCCTGGGTCTCTCATCGGAGGTACACCGATAAACTCATCTTT. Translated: CALGPPGAPWVSHRRYTDKLIF.

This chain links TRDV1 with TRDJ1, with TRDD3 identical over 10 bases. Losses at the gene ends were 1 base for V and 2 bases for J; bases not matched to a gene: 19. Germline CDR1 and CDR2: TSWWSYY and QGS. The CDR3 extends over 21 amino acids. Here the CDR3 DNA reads TGTGCTCTTGGGGAACAAACCCCTAGGGGTTGGGGGATACAGGGTACCGATAAACTCATCTTT. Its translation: CALGEQTPRGWGIQGTDKLIF.

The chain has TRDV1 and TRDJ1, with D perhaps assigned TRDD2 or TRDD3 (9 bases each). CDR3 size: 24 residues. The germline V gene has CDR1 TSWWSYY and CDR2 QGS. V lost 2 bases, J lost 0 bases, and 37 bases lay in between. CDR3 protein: CALGENPPLPTGGRRYKNTDKLIF. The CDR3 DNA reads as TGTGCTCTTGGGGAAAACCCCCCCCTTCCTACTGGGGGACGACGATACAAGAACACCGATAAACTCATCTTT.

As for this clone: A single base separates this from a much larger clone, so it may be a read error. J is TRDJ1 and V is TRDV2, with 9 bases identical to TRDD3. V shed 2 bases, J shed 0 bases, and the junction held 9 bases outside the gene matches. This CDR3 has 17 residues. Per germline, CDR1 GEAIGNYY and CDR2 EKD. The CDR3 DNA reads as TGTGCCTGTGACAGAATAGCCTGGGGGATCGACACCGATAAACTCATCTTT. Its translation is CACDRIAWGIDTDKLIF.

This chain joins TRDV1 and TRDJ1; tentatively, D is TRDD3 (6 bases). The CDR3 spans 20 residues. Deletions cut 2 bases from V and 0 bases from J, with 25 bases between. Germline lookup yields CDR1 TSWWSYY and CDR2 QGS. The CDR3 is CALGENWPDGGGRYTDKLIF. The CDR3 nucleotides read TGTGCTCTTGGGGAAAACTGGCCCGATGGTGGGGGGAGGTACACCGATAAACTCATCTTT.

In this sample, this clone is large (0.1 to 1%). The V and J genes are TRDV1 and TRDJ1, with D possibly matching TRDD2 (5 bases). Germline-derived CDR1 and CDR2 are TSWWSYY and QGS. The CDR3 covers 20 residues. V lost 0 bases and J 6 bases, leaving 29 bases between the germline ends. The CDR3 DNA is TGTGCTCTTGGGGAACTTAGGGTATCCCCCTTCTGGACCCCAGTCCATAAACTCATCTTT. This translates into CALGELRVSPFWTPVHKLIF.

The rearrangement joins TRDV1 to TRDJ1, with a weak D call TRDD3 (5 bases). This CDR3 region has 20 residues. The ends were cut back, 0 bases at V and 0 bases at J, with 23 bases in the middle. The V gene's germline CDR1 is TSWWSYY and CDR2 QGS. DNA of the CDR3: TGTGCTCTTGGGGAACTAGGGGAAAGACCCGTCTGGCCTTACACCGATAAACTCATCTTT. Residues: CALGELGERPVWPYTDKLIF.

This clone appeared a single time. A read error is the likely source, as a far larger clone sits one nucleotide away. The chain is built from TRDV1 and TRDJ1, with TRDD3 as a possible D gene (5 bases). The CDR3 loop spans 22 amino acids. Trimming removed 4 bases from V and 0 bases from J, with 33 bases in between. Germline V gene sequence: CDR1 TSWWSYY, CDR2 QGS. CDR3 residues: CALGVSVLHPRGAGRYTDKLIF. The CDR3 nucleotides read TGTGCTCTTGGGGTATCCGTCTTACACCCAAGGGGGGCCGGTCGGTACACCGATAAACTCATCTTT.

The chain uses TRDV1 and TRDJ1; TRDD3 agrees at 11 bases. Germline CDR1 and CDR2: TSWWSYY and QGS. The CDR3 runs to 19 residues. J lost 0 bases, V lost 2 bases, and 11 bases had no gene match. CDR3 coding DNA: TGTGCTCTTGGGGAATTCCTAAACTGGGGGATAAGGGACACCGATAAACTCATCTTT. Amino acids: CALGEFLNWGIRDTDKLIF.

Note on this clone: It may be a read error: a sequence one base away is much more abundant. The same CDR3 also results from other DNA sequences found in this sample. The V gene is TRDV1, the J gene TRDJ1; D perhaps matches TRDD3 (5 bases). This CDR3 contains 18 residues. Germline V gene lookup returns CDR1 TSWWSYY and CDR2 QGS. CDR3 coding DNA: TGTGCTCTTGGGGAACTAGGGACAAGGGGGCCTTACACCGATAAACTAATCTTT. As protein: CALGELGTRGPYTDKLIF.

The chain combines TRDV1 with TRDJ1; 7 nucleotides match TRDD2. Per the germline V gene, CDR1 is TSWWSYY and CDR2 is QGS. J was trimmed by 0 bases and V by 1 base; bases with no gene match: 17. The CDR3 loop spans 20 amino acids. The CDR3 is CALGEQRRLPRWDNTDKLIF. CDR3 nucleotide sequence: TGTGCTCTTGGGGAACAGCGACGCCTTCCTCGATGGGACAACACCGATAAACTCATCTTT.

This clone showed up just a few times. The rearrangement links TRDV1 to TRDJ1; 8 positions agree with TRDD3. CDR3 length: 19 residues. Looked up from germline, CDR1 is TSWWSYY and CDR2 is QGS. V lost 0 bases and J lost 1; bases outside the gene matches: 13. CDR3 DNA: TGTGCTCTTGGGGAACTAAGGAGGAACTTACTGGGGGGCACCGATAAACTCATCTTT. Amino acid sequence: CALGELRRNLLGGTDKLIF.

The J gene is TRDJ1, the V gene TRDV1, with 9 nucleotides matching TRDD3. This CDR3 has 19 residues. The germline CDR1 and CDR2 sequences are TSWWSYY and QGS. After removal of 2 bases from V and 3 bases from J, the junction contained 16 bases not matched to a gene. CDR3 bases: TGTGCTCTTGGGGAAGGGGGCGTAGGGTACTGGGGGACCCCCGATAAACTCATCTTT. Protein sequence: CALGEGGVGYWGTPDKLIF.

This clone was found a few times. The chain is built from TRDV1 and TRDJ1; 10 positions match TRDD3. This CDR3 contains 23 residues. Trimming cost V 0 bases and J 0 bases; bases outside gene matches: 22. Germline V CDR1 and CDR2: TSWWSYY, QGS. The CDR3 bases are TGTGCTCTTGGGGAACTTCGGATGTTTTCCTACGGAACAACTGGGGGATACACCGATAAACTCATCTTT. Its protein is CALGELRMFSYGTTGGYTDKLIF.

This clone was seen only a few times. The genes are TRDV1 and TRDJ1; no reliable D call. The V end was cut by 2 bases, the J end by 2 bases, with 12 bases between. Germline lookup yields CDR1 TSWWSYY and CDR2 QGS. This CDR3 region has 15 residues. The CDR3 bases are TGTGCTCTTGGGGAAGTAGGGCCTCGTACCGATAAACTCATCTTT. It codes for CALGEVGPRTDKLIF.

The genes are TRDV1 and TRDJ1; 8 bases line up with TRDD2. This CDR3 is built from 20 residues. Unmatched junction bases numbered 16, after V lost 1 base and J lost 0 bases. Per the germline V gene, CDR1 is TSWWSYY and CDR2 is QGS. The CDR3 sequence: CALGEPIFLRSGSYTDKLIF. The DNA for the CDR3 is TGTGCTCTTGGGGAACCCATCTTCCTACGAAGTGGGTCCTACACCGATAAACTCATCTTT.

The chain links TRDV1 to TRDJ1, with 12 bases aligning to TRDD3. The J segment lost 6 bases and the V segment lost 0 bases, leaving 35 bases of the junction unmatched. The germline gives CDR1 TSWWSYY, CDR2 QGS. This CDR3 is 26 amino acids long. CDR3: CALGELGWVPTTRRDTGGYSSYKLIF. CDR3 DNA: TGTGCTCTTGGGGAACTAGGGTGGGTGCCTACTACGCGCCGCGATACTGGGGGATACAGTAGCTATAAACTCATCTTT.